A single sample is the source of the 13 T cell receptor beta chains below, sequenced in a study of early T cells in non-severe SARS-CoV-2 infection (dated by TCRdb to the early 2020s). The library was produced with 5' RACE. Data came from a NextSeq 500. Using fastp at Q25 and MiXCR, TCRdb reprocessed the public reads and kept productive beta chains. Rows with one shared CDR3 protein collapse into an entry with the most common genes and DNA. The sample records under 90,000 distinct CDR3 sequences, 13% to 15% of which are singletons. Around 6.4% of the sample is held by the ten biggest clonotypes. Sample: whole blood. These receptors came from an adult who was a healthcare worker with PCR-confirmed SARS-CoV-2 infection or an uninfected control (not recorded which).

J is TRBJ2-2 and V is TRBV28; the match to TRBD1 covers 7 bases. This CDR3 has 15 amino acids. Germline V gene sequence: CDR1 MDHEN, CDR2 SYDVKM. With 6 bases clipped from V and 5 bases from J, the junction kept 9 bases outside the gene matches. The CDR3 nucleotides are TGTGCCAGCAGCTGGTCGACAGGGAATACCGGGGAGCTGTTTTTT. It translates to CASSWSTGNTGELFF.

This sequence joins TRBV14 and TRBJ2-1, with 7 bases identical to TRBD1. The CDR3 loop spans 19 amino acids. The germline V gene encodes CDR1 SGHDN and CDR2 FVKESK. V gave up 3 bases and J gave up 0 bases; unmatched junction bases: 14. In nucleotides, the CDR3 is TGTGCCAGCAGCCACCACGGACAGGCGGACTTAATCTCCTACAATGAGCAGTTCTTC. As protein: CASSHHGQADLISYNEQFF.

The V and J genes are TRBV5-1 and TRBJ2-3, with TRBD2 identical over 11 bases. After removal of 4 bases from V and 4 bases from J, the junction contained 8 bases not matched to a gene. Germline V gene lookup returns CDR1 SGHRS and CDR2 YFSETQ. There are 16 residues in the CDR3. The CDR3 sequence is CASSVLAGGPADTQYF. Written as DNA, the CDR3 is TGCGCCAGCAGCGTCCTAGCGGGGGGCCCCGCAGATACGCAGTATTTT.

The table lists this clonotype with a few counts. The chain couples TRBV6-1 to TRBJ2-5; TRBD1 matches 12 bases. This CDR3 is 15 amino acids long. Per the germline V gene, CDR1 is MNHNS and CDR2 is SASEGT. The trim removed 6 bases at V and 4 bases at J, leaving 6 bases unmatched. CDR3 nucleotide sequence: TGTGCCAGCAGCCGCAGGGACAGGGGGCCAGAGACCCAGTACTTC. It translates to CASSRRDRGPETQYF.

This clonotype has more than one count but fewer than ten. The chain has TRBV7-6 and TRBJ2-4; a weak D match, TRBD1 (5 bases). Trimming stripped 3 bases from V and 5 bases from J, with 17 bases between. In germline, CDR1 is SGHVS, CDR2 FNYEAQ. The CDR3 contains 16 residues. Written as DNA, the CDR3 is TGTGCCAGCAGCTTGGGGCACAATCCCCCTCAAAACATTCAGTACTTC. Translation: CASSLGHNPPQNIQYF.

This clonotype was seen a handful of times. The chain carries TRBV28 and TRBJ2-6; TRBD1 is a possible D gene (5 bases). The CDR3 loop spans 11 amino acids. Germline V gene lookup returns CDR1 MDHEN and CDR2 SYDVKM. The V end was cut by 7 bases, the J end by 8 bases, with 6 bases between. The CDR3 here is CASTGTNVLTF. The CDR3 nucleotides read TGTGCCAGCACAGGGACCAACGTCCTGACTTTC.

V usage is TRBV9 and J usage is TRBJ2-2; 11 positions agree with TRBD2. The germline CDR1 and CDR2 sequences are SGDLS and YYNGEE. Trimming took 3 bases from V and 4 from J; bases not matched to a gene: 26. The CDR3 spans 23 residues. The CDR3 region has the DNA TGTGCCAGCAGCGACCCTCGCGAAATTGCCGGTGTAGCGGGGGGGCGAGGCACCGGGGAGCTGTTTTTT. Translating it yields CASSDPREIAGVAGGRGTGELFF. Complete variable domain (other parts from reference TRBV9 and TRBJ2-2): DSGVTQTPKHLITATGQRVTLRCSPRSGDLSVYWYQQSLDQGLQFLIQYYNGEERAKGNILERFSAQQFPDLHSELNLSSLELGDSALYFCASSDPREIAGVAGGRGTGELFFGEGSRLTVL.

This chain uses TRBV28 with TRBJ1-2, with a weak D call TRBD1 (6 bases). V lost 4 bases, J lost 4 bases, and 13 bases lay in between. From germline, CDR1 is MDHEN and CDR2 SYDVKM. CDR3 length: 14 residues. In DNA, the CDR3 is TGTGCCAGCAGTTCGCGACAGGCGGGCTATGGCTACACCTTC. Protein: CASSSRQAGYGYTF.

V gene TRBV6-2 or TRBV6-3 combines with J gene TRBJ1-6, with 7 bases identical to TRBD1. The ends lost 6 bases at V and 8 bases at J; junction bases unmatched: 16. In germline, CDR1 is MNHEY, CDR2 SVGEGT. The CDR3 is made up of 17 amino acids. CDR3 amino acids: CASRKKPTGKGDSPLHF. The CDR3 DNA is TGTGCCAGCAGAAAGAAACCGACAGGGAAGGGGGATTCACCCCTCCACTTT.

As to this clonotype: Its ends do not fully match the called genes, so a read error is possible. The V call is TRBV7-9, the J call TRBJ1-3, with TRBD1 matching over 7 bases. The germline V gene encodes CDR1 SEHNR and CDR2 FQNEAQ (reference sequence). The CDR3 runs 17 residues. CDR3 sequence: CVSSLAHRGFKGNTIYF. The CDR3 nucleotides are TGTGTCAGCAGCTTAGCTCACAGGGGATTCAAGGGAAACACCATATATTTT.

The gene calls are TRBV29-1 and TRBJ2-7; 13 bases fit TRBD2. From germline, CDR1 is SQVTM and CDR2 ANQGSEA. The ends lost 1 base at V and 3 bases at J; junction bases unmatched: 6. The CDR3 loop spans 16 amino acids. CDR3 nucleotide sequence: TGCAGCGTTGAAGGATCCGGGACTAGCGGGGACTACGAGCAGTACTTC. This encodes CSVEGSGTSGDYEQYF.

This sequence joins TRBV6-2 or TRBV6-3 and TRBJ2-7; TRBD2 might be the D (6 bases). Germline CDR1 and CDR2: MNHEY and SVGEGT. Deletions cut 5 bases from V and 3 bases from J, with 11 bases between. This CDR3 comprises 13 residues. The CDR3 DNA reads TGTGCCAGCAGTGCCCAGGGAGGCTACGAGCAGTACTTC. Its protein product is CASSAQGGYEQYF.

V gene TRBV20-1 combines with J gene TRBJ2-7; weak D call: TRBD1 (6 bases). V lost 2 bases to trimming and J lost 1 base, with 12 bases between them. In germline, CDR1 is DFQATT, CDR2 SNEGSKA (reference sequence). CDR3 length: 14 amino acids. The CDR3 DNA reads TGCAGTGCTAGAACTGGACAGAGATCCTACGAGCAGTACTTC. This translates into CSARTGQRSYEQYF.